One sample yielded the 8 T cell receptor beta chains listed below, sequenced in a study of regulatory T cells in long-lasting Graves disease. The time point was: persistent/refractory GD, antithyroid drugs over 5 years with positive TRAb. Extracted RNA from PBMCs served as the source of the TCR library. For TCR beta, libraries came from iRepertoire HTBI primers and Arm-PCR of CDR3 regions. TCRdb used MiXCR to reprocess the multiplex PCR reads, holding one entry per CDR3 protein. Of approximately 500,000 distinct CDR3 sequences listed, 20% to 25% were seen once; the top ten hold more than 6%. Sequencing used peripheral blood mononuclear cells (PBMCs), obtained when the disease was refractory, from a patient treated with antithyroid drugs. These receptor sequences come from a female donor with Graves disease.

This clonotype was detected only a few times. The rearrangement links TRBV18 to TRBJ2-5, with D possibly being TRBD1 (5 bases). This CDR3 spans 13 amino acids. Trimming shortened V by 1 base and J by 7 bases, and 10 bases separated the two germline ends. Germline loops: CDR1 KGHSH, CDR2 LQKENI. CDR3 DNA: TGTGCCAGCTCACCACTCGGCCAGGGGACCCAGTACTTC. Protein sequence: CASSPLGQGTQYF.

This clonotype was recorded many times. This sequence joins TRBV6-1 and TRBJ1-5; no definite D call. V lost 7 bases to trimming and J lost 2 bases, with 12 bases between them. The CDR3 has 14 amino acids. Germline V gene data show CDR1 as MNHNS and CDR2 as SASEGT. The CDR3 here is CASNPERGNQPQHF. In nucleotides, the CDR3 is TGTGCCAGCAACCCGGAGAGGGGCAATCAGCCCCAGCATTTT.

This clonotype was detected ten times or more. The chain has TRBV27 and TRBJ1-5; D not resolved. V dropped 0 bases and J dropped 5 bases, with 8 bases sitting between them. The CDR3 length is 14 residues. CDR1 is MNHEY and CDR2 is SMNVEV in the germline V gene (reference sequence). Written as DNA, the CDR3 is TGTGCCAGCAGTTTATCAGGGATTGATCAGCCCCAGCATTTT. As protein: CASSLSGIDQPQHF.

This clonotype has a count of ten or more. CDR3 loop: CASSSGEETQYF. The CDR3 region has the DNA TGTGCCAGCAGCTCCGGGGAGGAGACCCAGTACTTC. V gene TRBV3-1 combines with J gene TRBJ2-5; perhaps TRBD2 as D (5 bases). Per the germline V gene, CDR1 is LGHDT and CDR2 is YNNKEL (reference sequence). V lost 5 bases and J lost 5, with 9 bases in between. The CDR3 consists of 12 residues.

The genes are TRBV24-1 and TRBJ2-2; 7 bases agree with TRBD1. With 3 bases clipped from V and 7 bases from J, the junction kept 4 bases outside the gene matches. This CDR3 is 14 amino acids long. CDR1 and CDR2 from the germline V gene are KGHDR and SFDVKD. The CDR3 DNA follows: TGTGCCACCAGTGATCGAGGGGGCGGCGGGGAGCTGTTTTTT. Amino acids: CATSDRGGGGELFF.

This chain links TRBV2 with TRBJ2-5, with TRBD2 matching over 8 bases. CDR1 is SNHLY, CDR2 FYNNEI, per germline. The trim removed 4 bases at V and 9 bases at J, leaving 4 bases unmatched. This CDR3 is 12 amino acids long. The CDR3 DNA reads as TGTGCCAGCAGTGTACTAGCGGAGGCCCAGTACTTC. It encodes CASSVLAEAQYF.

J is TRBJ1-5 and V is TRBV3-1; D is unresolved. The germline gives CDR1 LGHDT, CDR2 YNNKEL (reference sequence). Trimming cost V 0 bases and J 1 base, with 13 bases left between them. The CDR3 consists of 17 residues. CDR3 coding DNA: TGTGCCAGCAGCCAAGATCTTGAAGGAGTCAGCAATCAGCCCCAGCATTTT. It is translated as CASSQDLEGVSNQPQHF.

This clonotype was seen a handful of times. V is TRBV18 and J is TRBJ1-1, with 7 bases aligning to TRBD1. Germline V lookup: CDR1 KGHSH, CDR2 LQKENI. The CDR3 spans 13 residues. J gave up 4 bases and V 4 bases, and 3 bases lay outside the gene matches. CDR3 bases: TGTGCCAGCTCACAGGGGGCAGCCACTGAAGCTTTCTTT. It translates to CASSQGAATEAFF.